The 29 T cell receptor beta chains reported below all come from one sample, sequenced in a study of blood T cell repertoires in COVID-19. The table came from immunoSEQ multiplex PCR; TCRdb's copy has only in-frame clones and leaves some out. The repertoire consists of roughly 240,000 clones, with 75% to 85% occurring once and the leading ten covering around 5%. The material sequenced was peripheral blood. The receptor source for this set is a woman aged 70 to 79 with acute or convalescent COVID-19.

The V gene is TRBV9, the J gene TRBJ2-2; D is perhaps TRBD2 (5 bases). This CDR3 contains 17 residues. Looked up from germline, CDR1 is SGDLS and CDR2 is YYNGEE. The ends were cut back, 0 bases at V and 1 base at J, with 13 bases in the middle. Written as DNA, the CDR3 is TGTGCCAGCAGCGTAGTCGCTGGCGGGCTGAACACCGGGGAGCTGTTTTTT. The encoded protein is CASSVVAGGLNTGELFF. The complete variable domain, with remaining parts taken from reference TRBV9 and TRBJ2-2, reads DSGVTQTPKHLITATGQRVTLRCSPRSGDLSVYWYQQSLDQGLQFLIQYYNGEERAKGNILERFSAQQFPDLHSELNLSSLELGDSALYFCASSVVAGGLNTGELFFGEGSRLTVL.

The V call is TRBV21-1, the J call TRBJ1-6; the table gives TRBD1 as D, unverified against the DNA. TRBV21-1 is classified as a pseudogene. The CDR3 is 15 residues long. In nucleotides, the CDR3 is TGTGCCAGCAGCTTCCGGACAGGGATAAATTCACCCCTCCACTTT. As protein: CASSFRTGINSPLHF.

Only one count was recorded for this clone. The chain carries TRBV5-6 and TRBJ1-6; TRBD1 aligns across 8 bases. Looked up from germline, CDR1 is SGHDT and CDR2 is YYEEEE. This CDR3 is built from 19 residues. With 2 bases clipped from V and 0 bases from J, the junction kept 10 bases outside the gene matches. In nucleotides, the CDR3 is TGTGCCAGCAGCTTCCAACGGACAGGGACAAGCTCCTATAATTCACCCCTCCACTTT. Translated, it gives CASSFQRTGTSSYNSPLHF.

The CDR3 reads CASSLWGPDSSSYEQYF. The CDR3 DNA follows: TGTGCCAGCAGTTTGTGGGGACCGGACAGCAGCTCCTACGAGCAGTACTTC. The rearrangement links TRBV27 to TRBJ2-7, with D possibly TRBD1 on 6 matching bases. CDR3 length: 17 residues. Germline V gene sequence: CDR1 MNHEY, CDR2 SMNVEV (reference sequence). With 3 bases removed from V and 0 bases from J, the gap between germline ends came to 18 bases.

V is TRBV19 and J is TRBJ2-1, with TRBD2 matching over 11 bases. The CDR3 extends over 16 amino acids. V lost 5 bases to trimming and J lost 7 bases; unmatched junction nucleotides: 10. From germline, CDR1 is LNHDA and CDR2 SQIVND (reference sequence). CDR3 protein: CASSQPGLAEGNEQFF. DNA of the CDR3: TGTGCCAGTAGTCAACCGGGACTAGCGGAGGGGAATGAGCAGTTCTTC.

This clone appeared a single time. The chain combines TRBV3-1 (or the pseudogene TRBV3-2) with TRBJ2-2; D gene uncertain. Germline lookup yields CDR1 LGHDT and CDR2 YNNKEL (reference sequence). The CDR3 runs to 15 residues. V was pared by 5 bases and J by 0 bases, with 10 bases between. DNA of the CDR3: TGTGCCAGCAGCAGACACGTGACGAACACCGGGGAGCTGTTTTTT. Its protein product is CASSRHVTNTGELFF.

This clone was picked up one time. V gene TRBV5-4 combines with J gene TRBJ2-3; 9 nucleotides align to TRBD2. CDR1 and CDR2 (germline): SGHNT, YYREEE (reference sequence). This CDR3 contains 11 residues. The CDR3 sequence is CRTSGTDTQYF. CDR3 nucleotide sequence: TGTAGGACTAGCGGCACAGATACGCAGTATTTT.

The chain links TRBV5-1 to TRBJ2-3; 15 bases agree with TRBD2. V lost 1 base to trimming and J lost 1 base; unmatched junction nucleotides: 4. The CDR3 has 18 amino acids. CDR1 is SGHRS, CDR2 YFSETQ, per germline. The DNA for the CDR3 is TGCGCCAGCAGCTTGCCCCGGACTAGCGGGGGGGGCACAGATACGCAGTATTTT. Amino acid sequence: CASSLPRTSGGGTDTQYF.

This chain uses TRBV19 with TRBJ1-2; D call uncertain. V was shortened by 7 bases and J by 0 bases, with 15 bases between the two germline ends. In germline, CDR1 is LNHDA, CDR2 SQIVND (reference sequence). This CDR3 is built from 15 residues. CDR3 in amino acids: CASTHRAGANYGYTF. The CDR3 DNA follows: TGTGCCAGTACCCATAGGGCGGGTGCTAACTATGGCTACACCTTC.

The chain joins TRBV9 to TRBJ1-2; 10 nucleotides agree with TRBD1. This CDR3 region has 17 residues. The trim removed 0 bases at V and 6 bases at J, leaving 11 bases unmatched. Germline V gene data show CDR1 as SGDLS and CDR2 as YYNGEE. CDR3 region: CASSVDSGAGTGDGYTF. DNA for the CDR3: TGTGCCAGCAGCGTAGATAGTGGGGCCGGGACAGGGGATGGCTACACCTTC.

The DNA of the CDR3 is TGTGCCAGCAGCTTATGGCAAAGGGGAACCTACGAGCAGTACTTC. Amino acids: CASSLWQRGTYEQYF. The chain links TRBV7-2 to TRBJ2-7; TRBD1 might be the D (5 bases). The CDR3 contains 15 residues. V was trimmed by 2 bases and J by 2 bases, leaving 13 bases between them. Germline-derived CDR1 and CDR2 are SGHTA and FQGNSA.

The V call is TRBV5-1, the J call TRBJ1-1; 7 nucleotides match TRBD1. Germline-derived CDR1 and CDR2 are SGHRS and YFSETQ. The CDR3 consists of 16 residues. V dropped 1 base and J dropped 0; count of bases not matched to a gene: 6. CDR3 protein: CASSLTGASMNTEAFF. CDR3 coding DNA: TGCGCCAGCAGCTTGACAGGGGCGAGTATGAACACTGAAGCTTTCTTT.

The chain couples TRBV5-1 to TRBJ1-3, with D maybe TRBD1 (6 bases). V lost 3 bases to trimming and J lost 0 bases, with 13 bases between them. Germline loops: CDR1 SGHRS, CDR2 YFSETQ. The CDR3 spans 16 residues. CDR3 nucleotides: TGCGCCAGCAGCTCAGGACAGACCAGCTCTGGAAACACCATATATTTT. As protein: CASSSGQTSSGNTIYF.

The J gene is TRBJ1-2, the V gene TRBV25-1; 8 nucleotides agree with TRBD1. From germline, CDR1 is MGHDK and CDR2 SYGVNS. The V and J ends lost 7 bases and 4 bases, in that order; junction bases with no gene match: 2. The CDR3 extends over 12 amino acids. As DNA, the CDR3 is TGTGCCAGCAAACAGGGGGGCTATGGCTACACCTTC. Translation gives CASKQGGYGYTF.

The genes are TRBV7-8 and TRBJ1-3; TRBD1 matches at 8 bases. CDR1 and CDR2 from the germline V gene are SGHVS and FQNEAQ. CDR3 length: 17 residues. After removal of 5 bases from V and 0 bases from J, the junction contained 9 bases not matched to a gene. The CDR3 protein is CASSRRTGLTSGNTIYF. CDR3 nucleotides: TGTGCCAGCAGCAGAAGGACAGGGCTAACCTCTGGAAACACCATATATTTT. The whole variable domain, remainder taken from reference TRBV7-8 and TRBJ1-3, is GAGVSQSPRYKVAKRGQDVALRCDPISGHVSLFWYQQALGQGPEFLTYFQNEAQLDKSGLPSDRFFAERPEGSVSTLKIQRTQQEDSAVYLCASSRRTGLTSGNTIYFGEGSWLTVV.

CDR3 protein: CSASLAGLPDTQYF. The CDR3 region has the DNA TGCAGTGCTAGTCTAGCGGGGTTGCCAGATACGCAGTATTTT. The chain combines TRBV20-1 with TRBJ2-3; 9 bases align to TRBD2. CDR3 length equals 14 residues. Unmatched junction bases numbered 5, after V lost 3 bases and J lost 4 bases. The V gene's germline CDR1 is DFQATT and CDR2 SNEGSKA (reference sequence).

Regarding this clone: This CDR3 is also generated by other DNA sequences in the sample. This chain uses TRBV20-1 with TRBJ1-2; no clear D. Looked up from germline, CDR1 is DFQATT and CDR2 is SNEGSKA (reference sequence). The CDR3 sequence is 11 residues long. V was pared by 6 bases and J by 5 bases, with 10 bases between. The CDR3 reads CSARGSYGYTF. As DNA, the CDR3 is TGCAGTGCGCGAGGCAGTTATGGCTACACCTTC.

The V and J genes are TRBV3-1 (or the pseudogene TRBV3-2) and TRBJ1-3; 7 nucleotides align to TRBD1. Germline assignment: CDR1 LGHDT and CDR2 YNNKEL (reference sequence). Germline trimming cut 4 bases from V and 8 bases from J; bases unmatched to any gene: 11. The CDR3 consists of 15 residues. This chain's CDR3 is CASSRWGEGADTIYF. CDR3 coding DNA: TGTGCCAGCAGCCGATGGGGAGAGGGGGCGGACACCATATATTTT.

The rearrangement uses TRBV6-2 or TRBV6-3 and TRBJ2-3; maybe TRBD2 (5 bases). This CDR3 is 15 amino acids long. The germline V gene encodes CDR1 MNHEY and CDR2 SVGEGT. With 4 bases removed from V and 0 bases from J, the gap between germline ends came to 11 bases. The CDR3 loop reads CASSLRVYSTDTQYF. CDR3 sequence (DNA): TGTGCCAGCAGTTTGAGGGTCTATAGCACAGATACGCAGTATTTT.

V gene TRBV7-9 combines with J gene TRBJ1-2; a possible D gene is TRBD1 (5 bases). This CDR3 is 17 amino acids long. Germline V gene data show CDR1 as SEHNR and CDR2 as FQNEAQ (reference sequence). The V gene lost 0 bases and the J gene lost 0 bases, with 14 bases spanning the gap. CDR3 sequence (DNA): TGTGCCAGCAGCTTAGCAGGGGCGCGGGGATCTAACTATGGCTACACCTTC. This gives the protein CASSLAGARGSNYGYTF.

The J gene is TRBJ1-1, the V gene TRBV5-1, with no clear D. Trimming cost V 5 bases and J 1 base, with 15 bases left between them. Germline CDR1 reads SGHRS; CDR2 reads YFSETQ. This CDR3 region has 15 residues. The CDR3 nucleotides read TGCGCCAGCAGATGGGAGGGCCAGGCGAACACTGAAGCTTTCTTT. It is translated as CASRWEGQANTEAFF. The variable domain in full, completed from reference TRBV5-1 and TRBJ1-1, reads KAGVTQTPRYLIKTRGQQVTLSCSPISGHRSVSWYQQTPGQGLQFLFEYFSETQRNKGNFPGRFSGRQFSNSRSEMNVSTLELGDSALYLCASRWEGQANTEAFFGQGTRLTVV.

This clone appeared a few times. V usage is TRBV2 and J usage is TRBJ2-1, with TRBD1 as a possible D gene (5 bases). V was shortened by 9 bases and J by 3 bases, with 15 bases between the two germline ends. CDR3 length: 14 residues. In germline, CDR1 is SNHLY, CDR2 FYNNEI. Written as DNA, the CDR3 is TGTGCCAGTCGGAGAGACAGTATCTACAATGAGCAGTTCTTC. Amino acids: CASRRDSIYNEQFF.

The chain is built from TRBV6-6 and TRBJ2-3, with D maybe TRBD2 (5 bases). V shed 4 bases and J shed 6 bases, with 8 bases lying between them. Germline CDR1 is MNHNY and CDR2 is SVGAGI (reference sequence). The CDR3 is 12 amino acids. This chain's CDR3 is CASSLGSDTQYF. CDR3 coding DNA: TGTGCCAGCAGTTTGGGGAGCGATACGCAGTATTTT.

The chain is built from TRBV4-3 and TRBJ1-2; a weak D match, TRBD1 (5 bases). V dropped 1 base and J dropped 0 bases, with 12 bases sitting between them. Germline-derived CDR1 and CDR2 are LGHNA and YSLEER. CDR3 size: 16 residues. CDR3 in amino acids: CASSQGAGIANYGYTF. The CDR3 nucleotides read TGCGCCAGCAGCCAAGGGGCAGGGATAGCTAACTATGGCTACACCTTC.

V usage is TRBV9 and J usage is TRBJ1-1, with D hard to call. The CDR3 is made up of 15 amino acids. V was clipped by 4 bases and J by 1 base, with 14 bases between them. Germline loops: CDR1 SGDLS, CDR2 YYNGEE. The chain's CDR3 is CASSPNGLSNTEAFF. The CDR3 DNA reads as TGTGCCAGCAGCCCGAACGGTCTTTCGAACACTGAAGCTTTCTTT.

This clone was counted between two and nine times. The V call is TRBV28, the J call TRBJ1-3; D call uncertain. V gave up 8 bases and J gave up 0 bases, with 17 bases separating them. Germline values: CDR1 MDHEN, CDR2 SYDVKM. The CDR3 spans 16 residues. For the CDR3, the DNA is TGTGCCAGCGGCCTTGGAGGGAATCCCTCTGGAAACACCATATATTTT. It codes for CASGLGGNPSGNTIYF.

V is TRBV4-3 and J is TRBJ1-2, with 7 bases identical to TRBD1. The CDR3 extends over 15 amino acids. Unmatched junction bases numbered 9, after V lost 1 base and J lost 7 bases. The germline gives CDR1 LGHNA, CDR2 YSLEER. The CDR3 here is CASSQVSGQYSGYTF. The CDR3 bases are TGCGCCAGCAGCCAAGTCTCGGGACAGTATTCTGGCTACACCTTC.

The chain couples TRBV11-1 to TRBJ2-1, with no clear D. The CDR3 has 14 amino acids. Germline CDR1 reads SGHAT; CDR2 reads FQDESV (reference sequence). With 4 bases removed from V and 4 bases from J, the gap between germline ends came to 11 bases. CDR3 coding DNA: TGTGCCAGCAGCTCAGACTCCCTTTACAATGAGCAGTTCTTC. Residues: CASSSDSLYNEQFF.

CDR3 nucleotide sequence: TGTGCCAGCAGTGGGGACAGGGGGCTCGTCTATGGCTACACCTTC. Translation gives CASSGDRGLVYGYTF. The chain employs TRBV2 and TRBJ1-2; TRBD1 matches at 12 bases. This CDR3 has 15 amino acids. The J segment lost 4 bases and the V segment lost 4 bases, leaving 4 bases of the junction unmatched. Germline CDR1 SNHLY, CDR2 FYNNEI.